One sample yielded the 30 T cell receptor beta chains listed below, sequenced in a study of blood T cell repertoires in COVID-19. Method: immunoSEQ multiplex PCR; TCRdb's copy keeps in-frame clones and lacks some. The sample shows some 200,000 clones, 70% to 90% of them seen only once. The sequencing input was peripheral blood. The receptors derive from a woman between 35 and 50 years old with acute or convalescent COVID-19.

The chain recombines TRBV15 with TRBJ1-2; D is possibly TRBD1 (6 bases). The V gene lost 1 base and the J gene lost 4 bases, with 10 bases spanning the gap. Germline V gene sequence: CDR1 LNHNV, CDR2 YYDKDF (reference sequence). The CDR3 runs 14 residues. This chain's CDR3 is CATSRVQGIYGYTF. The CDR3, as DNA: TGTGCCACCAGCAGAGTGCAGGGGATCTATGGCTACACCTTC.

The chain uses TRBV9 and TRBJ2-2; TRBD1 agrees at 10 bases. The V gene's germline CDR1 is SGDLS and CDR2 YYNGEE. V lost 3 bases and J lost 5; bases outside the gene matches: 10. This CDR3 is built from 17 residues. The CDR3 DNA reads as TGTGCCAGCAGCGGCCCCATAGGGACAGGGGATACCGGGGAGCTGTTTTTT. Its protein product is CASSGPIGTGDTGELFF.

The CDR3: CAISEGTGTQETQYF. The DNA for the CDR3 is TGTGCCATCAGTGAGGGTACAGGCACTCAAGAGACCCAGTACTTC. The V call is TRBV10-3, the J call TRBJ2-5; a possible D gene is TRBD1 (5 bases). Trimming stripped 2 bases from V and 2 bases from J, with 12 bases between. Looked up from germline, CDR1 is ENHRY and CDR2 is SYGVKD. The CDR3 has 15 residues.

This sequence joins TRBV2 and TRBJ1-5; D gene ambiguous. The ends were cut back, 3 bases at V and 3 bases at J, with 12 bases in the middle. The CDR3 is 15 amino acids. The germline CDR1 and CDR2 sequences are SNHLY and FYNNEI. The CDR3 here is CASSEAPGDNQPQHF. CDR3 sequence (DNA): TGTGCCAGCAGTGAGGCCCCCGGGGACAATCAGCCCCAGCATTTT.

This chain's CDR3 is CASSLRGGDYGYTF. CDR3 coding DNA: TGTGCCAGCAGCTTACGGGGGGGGGACTATGGCTACACCTTC. This rearrangement joins TRBV11-2 to TRBJ1-2; a possible D gene is TRBD1 (5 bases). The CDR3 runs to 14 residues. Germline lookup yields CDR1 SGHAT and CDR2 FQNNGV. Trimming pared 2 bases from V and 3 bases from J, leaving 10 bases between.

The chain links TRBV3-1 (or the pseudogene TRBV3-2) to TRBJ1-6, with a tentative D call TRBD1 (6 bases). This CDR3 is built from 15 residues. CDR1 and CDR2 (germline): LGHDT, YNNKEL (reference sequence). Between the trimmed V and J ends, which lost 6 bases and 4 bases, there was a span of 13 bases. The CDR3 loop is CASRPDSLYNSPLHF. The CDR3 nucleotides read TGTGCCAGCAGACCGGACAGCCTTTATAATTCACCCCTCCACTTT.

The chain recombines TRBV14 with TRBJ1-4, with a weak D call TRBD1 (6 bases). Germline CDR1 reads SGHDN; CDR2 reads FVKESK. CDR3 length: 14 amino acids. The V gene lost 5 bases and the J gene lost 2 bases, with 9 bases spanning the gap. CDR3 in amino acids: CASSVRGTNEKLFF. CDR3 coding DNA: TGTGCCAGCAGCGTTAGGGGGACTAATGAAAAACTGTTTTTT.

This clone was found once. The V call is TRBV30, the J call TRBJ1-1; maybe TRBD1 (6 bases). V was cut by 2 bases and J by 4 bases, with 23 bases left in between. The CDR3 runs 17 residues. Per the germline V gene, CDR1 is GTSNPN and CDR2 is SVGIG (reference sequence). This chain's CDR3 is CAWSKIQPYSRGTEAFF. DNA for the CDR3: TGTGCCTGGAGTAAGATACAGCCGTATAGCAGGGGCACTGAAGCTTTCTTT.

In this sample, this clone turned up once. The chain carries TRBV7-2 and TRBJ1-4; D possibly corresponds to TRBD1 (5 bases). The CDR3 totals 15 residues. Germline V lookup: CDR1 SGHTA, CDR2 FQGNSA. V lost 4 bases and J lost 5, with 14 bases in between. The CDR3 bases are TGTGCCAGCAGCTCGGGGGGGATCCCAAATGAAAAACTGTTTTTT. It codes for CASSSGGIPNEKLFF.

The chain is built from TRBV24-1 and TRBJ2-5; 7 bases agree with TRBD1. CDR1 is KGHDR, CDR2 SFDVKD, per germline. The CDR3 loop spans 12 amino acids. Trimming at V came to 8 bases and at J to 7 bases, leaving 6 bases not matched to a gene. DNA of the CDR3: TGTGCCACCACCGGACAGGAAGGGACCCAGTACTTC. Translating it yields CATTGQEGTQYF.

The genes are TRBV6-5 and TRBJ1-1, with D perhaps matching TRBD1 (6 bases). The CDR3 is 14 residues long. From germline, CDR1 is MNHEY and CDR2 SVGAGI. Trimming stripped 0 bases from V and 5 bases from J, with 10 bases between. The CDR3: CASSYSQGRTEAFF. The CDR3 DNA reads TGTGCCAGCAGTTACTCGCAGGGGCGGACTGAAGCTTTCTTT.

This chain uses TRBV7-9 with TRBJ2-2; 7 bases line up with TRBD2. Germline CDR1 is SEHNR and CDR2 is FQNEAQ (reference sequence). This CDR3 comprises 15 residues. V trimming: 3 bases; J trimming: 3 bases; junction bases outside the gene matches: 4. The CDR3 is CASSFSGRYTGELFF. CDR3 sequence (DNA): TGTGCCAGCAGCTTTAGCGGGCGGTACACCGGGGAGCTGTTTTTT.

The chain uses TRBV18 and TRBJ2-1; TRBD2 agrees at 7 bases. CDR3 length: 15 amino acids. Germline V gene data show CDR1 as KGHSH and CDR2 as LQKENI. V dropped 5 bases and J dropped 3; count of bases not matched to a gene: 7. CDR3 in amino acids: CASSNQGGVYNEQFF. The CDR3 nucleotides are TGTGCCAGCTCAAATCAGGGAGGGGTCTACAATGAGCAGTTCTTC.

The V and J genes are TRBV28 and TRBJ1-6; no reliable D call. V lost 7 bases and J lost 5, with 6 bases in between. The CDR3 is made up of 12 amino acids. CDR1 and CDR2 (germline): MDHEN, SYDVKM. The CDR3 nucleotides read TGTGCCAGCACAGTAAATAATTCACCCCTCCACTTT. It yields the protein CASTVNNSPLHF. Filled out from reference TRBV28 and TRBJ1-6, the complete variable domain reads DVKVTQSSRYLVKRTGEKVFLECVQDMDHENMFWYRQDPGLGLRLIYFSYDVKMKEKGDIPEGYSVSREKKERFSLILESASTNQTSMYLCASTVNNSPLHFGNGTRLTVT.

The rearrangement links TRBV6-6 to TRBJ1-6; tentative D call: TRBD1 (5 bases). The germline V and J ends were trimmed by 6 bases and 5 bases, with 11 bases remaining between them. The CDR3 has 14 residues. CDR1 and CDR2 (germline): MNHNY, SVGAGI (reference sequence). CDR3: CASRVEGNNSPLHF. The CDR3, as DNA: TGTGCCAGCAGGGTGGAGGGGAATAATTCACCCCTCCACTTT.

This chain joins TRBV18 and TRBJ2-1, with D possibly TRBD1 on 5 matching bases. V dropped 4 bases and J dropped 5 bases, with 6 bases sitting between them. The CDR3 consists of 12 residues. The germline gives CDR1 KGHSH, CDR2 LQKENI. This chain's CDR3 is CASSLRDNEQFF. CDR3 sequence (DNA): TGTGCCAGCTCACTCAGGGACAATGAGCAGTTCTTC.

The gene calls are TRBV11-2 and TRBJ2-3, with D possibly TRBD2 on 5 matching bases. V lost 5 bases, J lost 1 base, and 13 bases lay in between. The V gene's germline CDR1 is SGHAT and CDR2 FQNNGV. The CDR3 totals 15 residues. CDR3 sequence (DNA): TGTGCCAGCAGCCCCGGAACCGGGGGCACAGATACGCAGTATTTT. Translated, it gives CASSPGTGGTDTQYF.

The rearrangement uses TRBV30 and TRBJ2-1, with 8 bases matching TRBD2. The trim removed 0 bases at V and 10 bases at J, leaving 8 bases unmatched. CDR3 length equals 14 residues. Germline V gene lookup returns CDR1 GTSNPN and CDR2 SVGIG (reference sequence). The CDR3 region is CAWSVDGGAVEQFF. Here the CDR3 DNA reads TGTGCCTGGAGTGTAGACGGGGGGGCCGTCGAGCAGTTCTTC.

The V gene is TRBV3-1 (or the pseudogene TRBV3-2), the J gene TRBJ2-3; 7 nucleotides agree with TRBD2. CDR1 is LGHDT, CDR2 YNNKEL, per germline (reference sequence). The CDR3 extends over 14 amino acids. The V and J ends lost 4 bases and 3 bases, in that order; junction bases with no gene match: 4. The CDR3 DNA sequence: TGTGCCAGCAGCCCTAGCGGACCTACAGATACGCAGTATTTT. Translated, it gives CASSPSGPTDTQYF.

Only one count was recorded for this clone. The chain joins TRBV19 to TRBJ2-2; possibly TRBD1 for D (5 bases). The germline gives CDR1 LNHDA, CDR2 SQIVND (reference sequence). V was pared by 6 bases and J by 7 bases, with 9 bases between. CDR3 length equals 12 residues. The DNA for the CDR3 is TGTGCCAGTAGGTGGGGCGGCGGGGAGCTGTTTTTT. Its translation is CASRWGGGELFF.

The genes are TRBV14 and TRBJ2-3; the match to TRBD1 covers 7 bases. The germline V gene has CDR1 SGHDN and CDR2 FVKESK. V was pared by 4 bases and J by 2 bases, with 9 bases of the junction left unmatched. The length of the CDR3 is 16 residues. The CDR3 is CASSPVYGTVTDTQYF. Written as DNA, the CDR3 is TGTGCCAGCAGCCCGGTGTATGGGACAGTCACAGATACGCAGTATTTT.

This sequence joins TRBV6-5 and TRBJ1-3; unclear D gene. Germline values: CDR1 MNHEY, CDR2 SVGAGI. CDR3 length: 16 residues. With 4 bases removed from V and 8 bases from J, the gap between germline ends came to 21 bases. CDR3 nucleotide sequence: TGTGCCAGCAGTTCGCGAGGGCGACCTACGGTGGACACCATATATTTT. Protein: CASSSRGRPTVDTIYF.

This clone was detected once. Different DNA sequences within this sample yield the same CDR3. This chain uses TRBV19 with TRBJ1-5, with D unclear. CDR1 LNHDA and CDR2 SQIVND come from the germline V gene (reference sequence). V lost 3 bases, J lost 2 bases, and 8 bases lay in between. This CDR3 region has 14 residues. CDR3 sequence reads: CASSITGGNQPQHF. The CDR3 nucleotides are TGTGCCAGTAGTATTACGGGAGGCAATCAGCCCCAGCATTTT. Drawing the rest from reference TRBV19 and TRBJ1-5, the complete variable domain is DGGITQSPKYLFRKEGQNVTLSCEQNLNHDAMYWYRQDPGQGLRLIYYSQIVNDFQKGDIAEGYSVSREKKESFPLTVTSAQKNPTAFYLCASSITGGNQPQHFGDGTRLSIL.

The chain has TRBV27 and TRBJ1-1; no reliable D call. There are 16 residues in the CDR3. Trimming cost V 5 bases and J 0 bases, with 16 bases left between them. CDR1 is MNHEY and CDR2 is SMNVEV in the germline V gene (reference sequence). For the CDR3, the DNA is TGTGCCAGCAGTCCTAACCCGGGAACTATGAACACTGAAGCTTTCTTT. Translating it yields CASSPNPGTMNTEAFF.

The J gene is TRBJ2-3, the V gene TRBV4-1; TRBD2 agrees at 11 bases. Unmatched junction bases numbered 14, after V lost 1 base and J lost 2 bases. CDR3 size: 20 residues. Germline V gene data show CDR1 as MGHRA and CDR2 as YSYEKL. The CDR3 loop is CASSQGVHGRTSGFTDTQYF. As DNA, the CDR3 is TGCGCCAGCAGCCAAGGCGTACATGGTCGGACTAGCGGGTTCACAGATACGCAGTATTTT.

On this clone itself: The junction and the germline gene differ at one end; a read error may be behind it. The CDR3 region is CASSEGEGTNTQYF. CDR3 nucleotides: TGCGCCAGCAGTGAAGGGGAGGGCACAAATACGCAGTATTTT. This chain links TRBV10-1 with TRBJ2-3; 7 bases align to TRBD2. The CDR3 extends over 14 amino acids. Germline V gene lookup returns CDR1 WNHNN and CDR2 SYGVQD (reference sequence).

Only one count was recorded for this clone. The V call is TRBV6-5, the J call TRBJ1-2, with D maybe TRBD1 (5 bases). The V gene's germline CDR1 is MNHEY and CDR2 SVGAGI. Between the trimmed V and J ends, which lost 5 bases and 6 bases, there was a span of 13 bases. The CDR3 spans 13 residues. CDR3 DNA sequence: TGTGCCAGCAGTCAATCTCGGGGGGATGGCTACACCTTC. Translation: CASSQSRGDGYTF.

The chain employs TRBV18 and TRBJ2-2; no clear D gene. The germline gives CDR1 KGHSH, CDR2 LQKENI. Trimming shortened V by 1 base and J by 5 bases, and 11 bases separated the two germline ends. This CDR3 has 15 residues. In DNA, the CDR3 is TGTGCCAGCTCACCACAAGGCGACGGGACCGGGGAGCTGTTTTTT. Translating it yields CASSPQGDGTGELFF.

The count of this clone is one. The chain couples TRBV20-1 to TRBJ2-3, with D perhaps matching TRBD2 (5 bases). The germline gives CDR1 DFQATT, CDR2 SNEGSKA (reference sequence). V shed 6 bases and J shed 4 bases, with 8 bases lying between them. There are 11 residues in the CDR3. The CDR3 coding sequence is TGCAGTGCCCCCGGGGCAGATACGCAGTATTTT. This translates into CSAPGADTQYF.

This clone appeared a few times. The chain links TRBV27 to TRBJ1-6, with 10 bases lining up with TRBD1. The CDR3 spans 13 residues. Germline trimming cut 7 bases from V and 10 bases from J; bases unmatched to any gene: 4. CDR1 MNHEY and CDR2 SMNVEV come from the germline V gene (reference sequence). The CDR3 DNA reads TGTGCCAGCATGGACAGGGGGAGGTCACCCCTCCACTTT. It translates to CASMDRGRSPLHF.